This TCR beta chain was captured in a study of T-cell memory formation after mild COVID-19. This clonotype was detected only a few times. This CDR3 region has 16 residues. The trim removed 0 bases at V and 5 bases at J, leaving 6 bases unmatched. The germline gives CDR1 SGHNT, CDR2 YENEEA. TCRdb re-analysed the 5' RACE reads in MiXCR, keeping a single row per CDR3 protein. The sample yields roughly 150,000 distinct CDR3 sequences, roughly 15% seen once. Sequencing input: PBMCs or a T cell subset sorted from them (not recorded which). The TCR was taken from an adult woman who had mild COVID-19 (a few samples of this study predate the infection). Cell type and time point are not known. This chain links TRBV11-3 with TRBJ2-1, with 8 nucleotides matching TRBD2. The CDR3 DNA sequence: TGTGCCAGCAGCTTAGACCGGACTAGCAGTCACAATGAGCAGTTCTTC. Translation: CASSLDRTSSHNEQFF. The full variable domain, in which reference TRBV11-3 and TRBJ2-1 provide the parts outside the CDR3, is EAGVVQSPRYKIIEKKQPVAFWCNPISGHNTLYWYLQNLGQGPELLIRYENEEAVDDSQLPKDRFSAERLKGVDSTLKIQPAELGDSAVYLCASSLDRTSSHNEQFFGPGTRLTVL.